One and the same sample provided the 32 T cell receptor beta chains below, sequenced in a study of blood T cell repertoires in COVID-19. Sequencing used immunoSEQ multiplex PCR; TCRdb keeps in-frame clones, though not all of them. The data hold some 97,000 clones, with approximately 93% observed a single time. The sample was peripheral blood. The receptors stem from a man aged 45-65 years with active COVID-19.

The rearrangement joins TRBV6-4 to TRBJ2-2, with 11 bases that match TRBD1. The CDR3 covers 16 residues. Germline trimming cut 6 bases from V and 6 bases from J; bases unmatched to any gene: 9. Germline V gives CDR1 MRHNA, CDR2 SNTAGT. CDR3 amino acids: CASSPGTGGVAGELFF. CDR3 coding DNA: TGTGCCAGCAGCCCCGGGACAGGGGGTGTAGCCGGGGAGCTGTTTTTT.

The chain combines TRBV24-1 with TRBJ2-3; possible D gene TRBD1, 5 bases. The length of the CDR3 is 15 residues. Trimming removed 4 bases at V and 2 bases at J, with 12 bases between. Looked up from germline, CDR1 is KGHDR and CDR2 is SFDVKD. CDR3 protein: CATSEATGFTDTQYF. For the CDR3, the DNA is TGTGCCACCAGTGAGGCTACAGGATTCACAGATACGCAGTATTTT.

The genes are TRBV30 and TRBJ2-2, with D possibly being TRBD2 (5 bases). Between the trimmed V and J ends, which lost 0 bases and 7 bases, there was a span of 15 bases. The CDR3 totals 15 residues. The germline V gene has CDR1 GTSNPN and CDR2 SVGIG (reference sequence). The CDR3 nucleotides are TGTGCCTGGAGTGTACGCCAGGTCCGGGGCGGGGAGCTGTTTTTT. Protein: CAWSVRQVRGGELFF.

V usage is TRBV5-1 and J usage is TRBJ1-4; TRBD1 agrees at 7 bases. V dropped 4 bases and J dropped 8; count of bases not matched to a gene: 8. This CDR3 region has 14 residues. CDR1 and CDR2 from the germline V gene are SGHRS and YFSETQ. DNA for the CDR3: TGCGCCAGCAGCAGGACAGGCAATCAGGAAAAACTGTTTTTT. It yields the protein CASSRTGNQEKLFF.

This sequence joins TRBV25-1 and TRBJ1-1; possibly TRBD1 for D (5 bases). The CDR3 loop spans 13 amino acids. Germline V gene data show CDR1 as MGHDK and CDR2 as SYGVNS. V was cut by 6 bases and J by 11 bases, with 19 bases left in between. CDR3 sequence (DNA): TGTGCCAGCAGCCCGGTGGGGGGGAGAGACGCTTTCTTT. Translated: CASSPVGGRDAFF. Drawing the rest from reference TRBV25-1 and TRBJ1-1, the complete variable domain is EADIYQTPRYLVIGTGKKITLECSQTMGHDKMYWYQQDPGMELHLIHYSYGVNSTEKGDLSSESTVSRIRTEHFPLTLESARPSHTSQYLCASSPVGGRDAFFGQGTRLTVV.

The V and J genes are TRBV6-6 and TRBJ2-7, with 10 nucleotides matching TRBD2. With 4 bases clipped from V and 6 bases from J, the junction kept 6 bases outside the gene matches. The germline gives CDR1 MNHNY, CDR2 SVGAGI (reference sequence). The CDR3 is 14 residues long. CDR3 region: CASSLLAGEGEQYV. CDR3 in DNA: TGTGCCAGCAGTTTGCTAGCGGGAGAGGGCGAGCAGTACGTC.

The chain is built from TRBV19 and TRBJ1-1; D might be TRBD1 (6 bases). The CDR3 contains 14 residues. The V end lost 6 bases, the J end lost 4 bases, and 15 bases lay between the germline ends. Germline values: CDR1 LNHDA, CDR2 SQIVND (reference sequence). The CDR3 reads CASREQGRATEAFF. The DNA of the CDR3 is TGTGCCAGTAGGGAACAGGGCCGGGCCACTGAAGCTTTCTTT. Using reference TRBV19 and TRBJ1-1 for the parts outside the CDR3, the full variable domain is DGGITQSPKYLFRKEGQNVTLSCEQNLNHDAMYWYRQDPGQGLRLIYYSQIVNDFQKGDIAEGYSVSREKKESFPLTVTSAQKNPTAFYLCASREQGRATEAFFGQGTRLTVV.

The rearrangement links TRBV5-1 to TRBJ2-1; no reliable D call. Germline assignment: CDR1 SGHRS and CDR2 YFSETQ. This CDR3 has 14 amino acids. V was shortened by 1 base and J by 0 bases, with 5 bases between the two germline ends. DNA for the CDR3: TGCGCCAGCAGCTTGAAGAGCTCCTACAATGAGCAGTTCTTC. Protein product: CASSLKSSYNEQFF.

The chain couples TRBV9 to TRBJ2-1; 11 nucleotides agree with TRBD2. The trim removed 4 bases at V and 2 bases at J, leaving 17 bases unmatched. The CDR3 spans 20 residues. CDR1 SGDLS and CDR2 YYNGEE come from the germline V gene. CDR3: CASSPYLAGGRRGAYNEQFF. In DNA form, the CDR3 reads TGTGCCAGCAGCCCTTATCTAGCGGGAGGCCGCCGGGGGGCCTACAATGAGCAGTTCTTC.

V and J are TRBV3-1 (or the pseudogene TRBV3-2) and TRBJ2-3, with a tentative D call TRBD2 (7 bases). V dropped 2 bases and J dropped 1 base, with 16 bases sitting between them. This CDR3 comprises 17 residues. Germline CDR1 is LGHDT and CDR2 is YNNKEL (reference sequence). CDR3 in DNA: TGTGCCAGCAGCCAAAATGGAGGGGGGGTTCGCACAGATACGCAGTATTTT. It translates to CASSQNGGGVRTDTQYF.

The chain is built from TRBV13 and TRBJ2-7; D not certain. The CDR3 is 14 residues long. From germline, CDR1 is PRHDT and CDR2 FYEKMQ (reference sequence). V was pared by 0 bases and J by 3 bases, with 9 bases between. The CDR3 region is CASSLGHLSYEQYV. CDR3 bases: TGTGCCAGCAGCTTAGGTCATCTTAGCTACGAGCAGTACGTC.

This clone was found a few times. Other nucleotide sequences in the sample specify the same CDR3. The rearrangement joins TRBV5-4 to TRBJ2-1, with 10 bases matching TRBD1. The CDR3 length is 13 residues. The V gene's germline CDR1 is SGHNT and CDR2 YYREEE (reference sequence). The trim removed 4 bases at V and 7 bases at J, leaving 2 bases unmatched. The CDR3 DNA reads as TGTGCCAGCAGCCGGACAGGGGGAAATGAGCAGTTCTTC. Protein: CASSRTGGNEQFF.

The V and J genes are TRBV7-8 and TRBJ1-3, with 7 nucleotides matching TRBD1. The CDR3 contains 15 residues. J gave up 0 bases and V 5 bases, and 4 bases lay outside the gene matches. Looked up from germline, CDR1 is SGHVS and CDR2 is FQNEAQ. The DNA for the CDR3 is TGTGCCAGCAGCCCCAGGGGGGACTCTGGAAACACCATATATTTT. Amino acids: CASSPRGDSGNTIYF.

V and J are TRBV6-2 or TRBV6-3 and TRBJ1-5; 7 bases line up with TRBD1. The CDR3 spans 15 residues. The trim removed 3 bases at V and 6 bases at J, leaving 8 bases unmatched. Germline V gene sequence: CDR1 MNHEY, CDR2 SVGEGT. The CDR3 nucleotides read TGTGCCAGCAGTTATTATGACAGGGACGGTCAGCCCCAGCATTTT. This gives the protein CASSYYDRDGQPQHF.

V gene TRBV5-1 combines with J gene TRBJ2-5, with a possible D match to TRBD2 (5 bases). The germline V gene has CDR1 SGHRS and CDR2 YFSETQ. Trimming took 3 bases from V and 5 from J, leaving 23 bases between them. CDR3 size: 17 residues. Here the CDR3 reads CASSSGGSAASSETQYF. CDR3 in DNA: TGCGCCAGCAGCTCCGGAGGATCCGCCGCGTCGTCTGAGACCCAGTACTTC.

The chain joins TRBV18 to TRBJ2-7, with 9 bases aligning to TRBD1. V lost 5 bases to trimming and J lost 2 bases; unmatched junction nucleotides: 7. CDR1 and CDR2 (germline): KGHSH, LQKENI. This CDR3 is built from 15 residues. The CDR3 loop is CASSFTRQGAYEQYF. CDR3 nucleotides: TGTGCCAGCTCATTCACACGACAGGGGGCCTACGAGCAGTACTTC.

The J gene is TRBJ1-2, the V gene TRBV4-1; 10 bases map to TRBD1. V shed 3 bases, J shed 7 bases, and the junction held 8 bases outside the gene matches. Germline assignment: CDR1 MGHRA and CDR2 YSYEKL. CDR3 length: 15 residues. CDR3 coding DNA: TGCGCCAGCAGCCATCGGGACAGGGGTTCCCTTGGCTACACCTTC. The encoded protein is CASSHRDRGSLGYTF.

The chain combines TRBV3-1 (or the pseudogene TRBV3-2) with TRBJ2-5; 8 bases line up with TRBD2. CDR1 and CDR2 from the germline V gene are LGHDT and YNNKEL (reference sequence). This CDR3 is built from 16 residues. J gave up 4 bases and V 3 bases, and 10 bases lay outside the gene matches. Here the CDR3 reads CASSQVGSGRRETQYF. The CDR3 DNA reads as TGTGCCAGCAGCCAGGTTGGCAGCGGGAGACGAGAGACCCAGTACTTC.

The chain uses TRBV29-1 and TRBJ1-1; TRBD1 matches at 7 bases. Germline CDR1 SQVTM, CDR2 ANQGSEA. The trim removed 5 bases at V and 3 bases at J, leaving 3 bases unmatched. The CDR3 spans 12 residues. The CDR3 DNA reads TGCAGCGTTAGGGACAGCGACACTGAAGCTTTCTTT. Translation: CSVRDSDTEAFF.

The chain has TRBV11-2 and TRBJ1-4; D is uncertain. Trimming shortened V by 2 bases and J by 0 bases, and 13 bases separated the two germline ends. Per the germline V gene, CDR1 is SGHAT and CDR2 is FQNNGV. The CDR3 has 17 residues. CDR3 nucleotide sequence: TGTGCCAGCAGCTTAACACTAGGTCCGGCAACTAATGAAAAACTGTTTTTT. Translation gives CASSLTLGPATNEKLFF.

Note on this clone: The sample holds other DNA sequences that translate to the same CDR3. The gene calls are TRBV29-1 and TRBJ1-2; 8 bases match TRBD1. Germline loops: CDR1 SQVTM, CDR2 ANQGSEA. The CDR3 consists of 12 residues. V lost 3 bases to trimming and J lost 5 bases; unmatched junction nucleotides: 2. This chain's CDR3 is CSVETGVYGYTF. The DNA of the CDR3 is TGCAGCGTTGAGACAGGGGTGTATGGCTACACCTTC.

The rearrangement joins TRBV3-1 (or the pseudogene TRBV3-2) to TRBJ2-2; 8 nucleotides align to TRBD1. The CDR3 is made up of 16 amino acids. J gave up 2 bases and V 2 bases, and 4 bases lay outside the gene matches. Germline V gene sequence: CDR1 LGHDT, CDR2 YNNKEL (reference sequence). The CDR3 DNA sequence: TGTGCCAGCAGCCAACCCGACAGGGGTAACACCGGGGAGCTGTTTTTT. The encoded protein is CASSQPDRGNTGELFF.

The chain couples TRBV6-2 or TRBV6-3 to TRBJ1-2, with 7 nucleotides matching TRBD1. This CDR3 comprises 13 residues. V dropped 6 bases and J dropped 4; count of bases not matched to a gene: 5. Germline lookup yields CDR1 MNHEY and CDR2 SVGEGT. Written as DNA, the CDR3 is TGTGCCAGCAGCTCGACAGGGATCTATGGCTACACCTTC. As protein: CASSSTGIYGYTF.

The rearrangement uses TRBV11-2 and TRBJ2-2, with D maybe TRBD1 (6 bases). CDR1 and CDR2 (germline): SGHAT, FQNNGV. The CDR3 consists of 15 residues. V was pared by 4 bases and J by 4 bases, with 13 bases between. The CDR3 DNA sequence: TGTGCCAGCAGCTCCCACAGGGTTGCCACCGGGGAGCTGTTTTTT. Its protein product is CASSSHRVATGELFF.

The chain carries TRBV19 and TRBJ1-2; the match to TRBD1 covers 8 bases. The CDR3 length is 14 residues. V lost 8 bases, J lost 0 bases, and 5 bases stayed unmatched. Germline V gene sequence: CDR1 LNHDA, CDR2 SQIVND (reference sequence). CDR3 sequence: CASGQGRPNYGYTF. In nucleotides, the CDR3 is TGTGCCAGTGGACAGGGCAGACCTAACTATGGCTACACCTTC.

This clone turned up a few times. The V and J genes are TRBV5-4 and TRBJ1-2; 7 bases line up with TRBD1. Germline trimming cut 2 bases from V and 5 bases from J; bases unmatched to any gene: 6. This CDR3 has 14 amino acids. Germline loops: CDR1 SGHNT, CDR2 YYREEE (reference sequence). The CDR3 reads CASSFEGAWYGYTF. The CDR3 DNA follows: TGTGCCAGCAGCTTTGAGGGGGCATGGTATGGCTACACCTTC.

This clone has just one count. The chain joins TRBV3-1 (or the pseudogene TRBV3-2) to TRBJ2-1, with D perhaps matching TRBD2 (6 bases). CDR1 and CDR2 from the germline V gene are LGHDT and YNNKEL (reference sequence). Trimming stripped 2 bases from V and 0 bases from J, with 17 bases between. The CDR3 sequence is 18 residues long. CDR3 region: CASSQSWGVAGSYNEQFF. Written as DNA, the CDR3 is TGTGCCAGCAGCCAATCGTGGGGGGTTGCGGGCTCCTACAATGAGCAGTTCTTC.

This clone showed up just once. The chain is built from TRBV7-2 and TRBJ2-3, with D possibly matching TRBD2 (6 bases). V lost 1 base and J 5 bases, leaving 16 bases between the germline ends. Germline CDR1 is SGHTA and CDR2 is FQGNSA. The CDR3 has 16 amino acids. The CDR3 spells CASSLVGGTGEDTQYF. The CDR3 DNA reads TGTGCCAGCAGCTTAGTGGGAGGCACGGGGGAAGATACGCAGTATTTT.

The chain joins TRBV28 to TRBJ1-2; tentative D call: TRBD1 (5 bases). The CDR3 length is 14 residues. Trimming pared 6 bases from V and 0 bases from J, leaving 11 bases between. CDR1 and CDR2 (germline): MDHEN, SYDVKM. This CDR3 is CASRPGGTNYGYTF. Written as DNA, the CDR3 is TGTGCCAGCAGACCGGGGGGGACTAACTATGGCTACACCTTC.

The chain employs TRBV5-1 and TRBJ1-6; no clear D gene. The CDR3 spans 14 residues. The ends were cut back, 8 bases at V and 7 bases at J, with 16 bases in the middle. Germline CDR1 is SGHRS and CDR2 is YFSETQ. The CDR3 loop is CASPRFGLNSPLHF. For the CDR3, the DNA is TGCGCCAGTCCCCGTTTCGGTCTCAATTCACCCCTCCACTTT.

This sequence joins TRBV29-1 and TRBJ2-7; 9 bases map to TRBD1. Per germline, CDR1 SQVTM and CDR2 ANQGSEA. The CDR3 contains 14 residues. The trim removed 1 base at V and 7 bases at J, leaving 8 bases unmatched. The chain's CDR3 is CSVEVFGTGTEQYF. CDR3 bases: TGCAGCGTTGAAGTCTTCGGGACAGGGACTGAGCAGTACTTC.

The gene calls are TRBV7-9 and TRBJ1-3; D unresolved. This CDR3 has 14 residues. The germline V and J ends were trimmed by 1 base and 0 bases, with 4 bases remaining between them. Looked up from germline, CDR1 is SEHNR and CDR2 is FQNEAQ (reference sequence). The CDR3 loop is CASSLGSSGNTIYF. The CDR3 DNA reads as TGTGCCAGCAGCTTAGGGAGCTCTGGAAACACCATATATTTT.